This entry features one T cell receptor beta chain sequence. This clone was recorded once. Its binding antigen is unknown. Per-base qualities were not stored, and no clone one base away is much larger. At the junction V is shortened by 2 bases and J by 6 bases; bases outside the gene matches: 5. CDR1 and CDR2 are read off the germline V gene (reference sequence) as MNHEY and SMNVEV. There are 15 amino acids in the CDR3, from cysteine to phenylalanine inclusive. Only CDR3 DNA remains: 45 bases, in frame from the first base. Using the deep immunoSEQ assay, multiplex PCR amplified TCR CDR3 regions from genomic DNA. Extracted genomic DNA from each cell subset was distributed evenly across all wells of several immunoSEQ 96-well plates, and each plate was treated as a replicate. For sorted subsets, around 0.2 ug of genomic DNA, equivalent to roughly 30,000 T cell genomes, went into each replicate PCR. Purified libraries were measured with a Qubit 3.0 fluorometer, size-checked on a Bioanalyzer 2100, and measured again with the KAPA Library Quantification kit. Every immunoSEQ 96-well plate was sequenced on a dedicated single-read 150-cycle Illumina NextSeq 550 flow cell. As for the original processing: The immunoSEQ output contained only junctional sequences without quality scores, so filtering could not match that applied to full-length reads. Sequences were annotated with PyIR, a Python wrapper for IgBLAST v1.9, and V/J genes and CDR3 were assigned using IMGT germline references. Reads were removed for weak V/J assignments (E-value above 1e-6), missing CDR3, stop codons, out-of-frame junctions, or ambiguous translated residues. V3J clonotypes were defined as sequences sharing an identical inferred V gene, J gene, and CDR3 amino acid sequence. The percentage overlap between two repertoires was calculated by dividing the number of shared unique clonotypes by the size of the smaller repertoire. Richness of each repertoire was evaluated using RTK rarefaction, the Chao1 estimator, and Recon v2.1 estimates of unobserved clonotypes. For all TCRbeta clonotypes obtained by the gDNA method from several donors, generation probabilities were computed with OLGA. TCRdb limited this immuneACCESS table to in-frame rearrangements with V and J called. A share of clones is missing; checked studies link under half to unresolved V genes, and the rest is unexplained. The DNA was the basis for D and trimming; V, J and clone size are from that table. The sample yields about 590,000 clones; 95% to 96% were counted once. 0.095% to 0.12% of the sample goes to the ten largest clones.

CD8 naive samples consisted of CD45RO-negative cells that were positively selected for CCR7, yielding a CD45RA+CCR7+ population without TemRA cells. Donors were healthy HIV-negative adults with no recently reported acute infections or vaccinations. All donors were Caucasian adults living in Nashville, Tennessee, USA. After blood collection by leukapheresis, PBMCs were isolated using Ficoll-Histopaque density gradient centrifugation and then cryopreserved in the vapor phase of liquid nitrogen. Analytical flow cytometry was used to check the purity and quantity of every magnetically sorted T cell population. Genomic DNA was isolated from every sorted fraction and measured by UV absorbance on a Nanodrop 2000c. The data were taken from a study of shared clonotypes between healthy human individuals (dated by TCRdb to 2018 to 2020). With respect to the entire study: Two women and a few men aged 18 to 49 years were included in the cohort. For each donor, three plates each were used for CD4 naive and CD4 memory, two plates were used for CD8 naive, and one plate was used for CD8 memory. Blood TCR repertoires of roughly five healthy adults were deeply sequenced to estimate repertoire size and the extent of clonotype sharing between individuals. Libraries were prepared and TCR repertoires were sequenced by different laboratories using diverse techniques, in order to increase sequencing depth and limit assay-specific biases. Between about 0.85 and 10 billion PBMCs per donor were obtained by leukapheresis.

Overall study outcomes, separate from this receptor: The small number of donors limited the genetic and exposure-history diversity represented. Pairwise subsampling indicated that sequencing depth was expected to affect the degree of clonotype sharing among donors. Compared with non-shared clonotypes, clonotypes shared by all four sorted-subset donors had higher generation probabilities. Estimated clonotype richness was generally larger for naive than for memory subsets. Sampling was limited to blood, and TCR repertoires in tissue likely differ from TCR repertoires in blood. When a handful of donors were compared, the shared fraction of clonotypes was around 5% for naive CD4, more than 3% for naive CD8, 2.3% for memory CD4, and 0.35% to 0.5% for memory CD8. Even with the large sequencing depth, rarefaction of the sorted-subset datasets indicated that sequencing was incomplete.

The chain is assembled from TRBV27 and TRBJ2-1, with 9 bases in between that match TRBD2. The TCR was taken from a woman between 25 and 40 years old in good health. The sample was naive CD8+ T cells sorted from blood. The cell subset or site label, as the study defines it: CD45RA+CCR7+. The CDR3 amino acid sequence is: CASSLRTSDSNEQFF. The nucleotide sequence reads TGTGCCAGCAGTTTAAGGACTAGCGACTCCAATGAGCAGTTCTTC.